Here is one T cell receptor (beta chain) with its context. This sample was included in a study of blood T cell repertoires in COVID-19. About the research overall: In each case, the material was cDNA or gDNA derived from T cells, B-cell-depleted T cells, or PBMCs.

Germline V gene lookup returns CDR1 MNHNY and CDR2 SVGAGI (reference sequence). CDR3 size: 14 residues. The V and J ends lost 2 bases and 7 bases, in that order; junction bases with no gene match: 8. TCRdb's table, derived via immunoSEQ multiplex PCR, lists solely in-frame clones and lacks some. The data contain 180,000 or so clones, 80% to 90% of them singletons. The receptor was isolated from a man between 35 and 55 years old with active or convalescent COVID-19. The rearrangement joins TRBV6-6 to TRBJ2-7, with 7 bases that match TRBD1. Input material: peripheral blood. The CDR3 is CASSYGTVITEQYF. In DNA, the CDR3 is TGTGCCAGCAGTTACGGGACAGTTATTACGGAGCAGTACTTC.